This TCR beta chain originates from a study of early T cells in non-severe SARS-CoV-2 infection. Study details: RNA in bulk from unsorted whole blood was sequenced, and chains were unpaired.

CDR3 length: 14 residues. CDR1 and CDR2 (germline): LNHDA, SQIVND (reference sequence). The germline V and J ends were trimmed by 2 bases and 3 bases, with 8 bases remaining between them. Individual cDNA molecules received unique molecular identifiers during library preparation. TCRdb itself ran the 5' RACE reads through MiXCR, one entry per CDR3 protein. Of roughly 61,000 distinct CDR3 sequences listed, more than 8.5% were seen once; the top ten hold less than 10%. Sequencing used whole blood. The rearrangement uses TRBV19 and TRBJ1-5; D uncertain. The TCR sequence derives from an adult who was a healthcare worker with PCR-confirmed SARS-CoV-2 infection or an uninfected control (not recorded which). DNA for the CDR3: TGTGCCAGTAGTATAAGGGATTTCAATCAGCCCCAGCATTTT. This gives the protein CASSIRDFNQPQHF.